Below are 5 T cell receptor beta chains sequenced from a single sample in a study of blood T cell repertoires in COVID-19. Repertoires were generated with immunoSEQ multiplex PCR, while TCRdb's copy carries only in-frame clones and drops some. The sample lists 250,000 to 300,000 clones, about nine tenths seen once, with less than 3.5% in the top ten. The specimen sequenced was PBMCs or T cells enriched from blood (not recorded which). The receptors originated from a woman between 50 and 59 years old who had been exposed to COVID-19.

The chain couples TRBV3-1 (or the pseudogene TRBV3-2) to TRBJ1-2; TRBD1 aligns across 8 bases. The CDR3 sequence is 15 residues long. V dropped 2 bases and J dropped 7; count of bases not matched to a gene: 9. Germline CDR1 and CDR2: LGHDT and YNNKEL (reference sequence). CDR3 nucleotides: TGTGCCAGCAGCCAAAGGGACGACAGGGGTCGTGGCTACACCTTC. Amino acid sequence: CASSQRDDRGRGYTF.

This chain links TRBV11-2 with TRBJ2-1; unclear D gene. Germline assignment: CDR1 SGHAT and CDR2 FQNNGV. CDR3 length: 13 amino acids. The V gene lost 0 bases and the J gene lost 9 bases, with 9 bases spanning the gap. CDR3 sequence (DNA): TGTGCCAGCAGCTTAGACCCTAGTGGTGAGCAGTTCTTC. It codes for CASSLDPSGEQFF.

This sequence joins TRBV5-4 and TRBJ2-1; no definite D call. Deletions cut 4 bases from V and 10 bases from J, with 12 bases between. There are 12 residues in the CDR3. Germline V gene sequence: CDR1 SGHNT, CDR2 YYREEE (reference sequence). The CDR3 nucleotides are TGTGCCAGCAGCCCACTGACTGAGGAGCAGTTCTTC. Amino acids: CASSPLTEEQFF. The full variable domain, its missing parts supplied by reference TRBV5-4 and TRBJ2-1, is ETGVTQSPTHLIKTRGQQVTLRCSSQSGHNTVSWYQQALGQGPQFIFQYYREEENGRGNFPPRFSGLQFPNYSSELNVNALELDDSALYLCASSPLTEEQFFGPGTRLTVL.

This clone was counted between two and nine times. CDR3 DNA: TGTGCCAGTAGATTTAGGGGTGAGACTGAAGCTTTCTTT. It specifies CASRFRGETEAFF. This chain uses TRBV19 with TRBJ1-1, with D possibly matching TRBD1 (5 bases). This CDR3 comprises 13 residues. CDR1 is LNHDA, CDR2 SQIVND, per germline (reference sequence). Trimming pared 6 bases from V and 5 bases from J, leaving 13 bases between.

The chain links TRBV6-5 to TRBJ1-6, with 7 bases identical to TRBD1. This CDR3 comprises 14 residues. The V segment lost 5 bases and the J segment 4 bases; nucleotides outside the gene matches: 2. Per the germline V gene, CDR1 is MNHEY and CDR2 is SVGAGI. DNA for the CDR3: TGTGCCAGCAGTCCGGGACAGTATAATTCACCCCTCCACTTT. Amino acids: CASSPGQYNSPLHF.